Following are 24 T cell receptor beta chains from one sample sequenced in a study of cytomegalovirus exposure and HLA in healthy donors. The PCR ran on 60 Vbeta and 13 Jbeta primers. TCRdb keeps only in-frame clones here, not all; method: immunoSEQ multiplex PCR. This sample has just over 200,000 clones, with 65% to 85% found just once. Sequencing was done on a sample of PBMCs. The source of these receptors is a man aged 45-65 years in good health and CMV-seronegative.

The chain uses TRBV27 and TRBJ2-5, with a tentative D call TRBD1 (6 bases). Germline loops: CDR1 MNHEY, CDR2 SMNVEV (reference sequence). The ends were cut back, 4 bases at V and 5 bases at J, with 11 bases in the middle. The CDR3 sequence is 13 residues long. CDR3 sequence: CASSSNRVETQYF. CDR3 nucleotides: TGTGCCAGCAGTTCCAACAGGGTTGAGACCCAGTACTTC.

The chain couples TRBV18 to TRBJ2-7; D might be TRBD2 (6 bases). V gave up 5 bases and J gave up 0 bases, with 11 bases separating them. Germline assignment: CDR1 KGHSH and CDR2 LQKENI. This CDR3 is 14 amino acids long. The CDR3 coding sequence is TGTGCCAGCTCAGGAGGGAGTGGCTCCTACGAGCAGTACTTC. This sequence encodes CASSGGSGSYEQYF.

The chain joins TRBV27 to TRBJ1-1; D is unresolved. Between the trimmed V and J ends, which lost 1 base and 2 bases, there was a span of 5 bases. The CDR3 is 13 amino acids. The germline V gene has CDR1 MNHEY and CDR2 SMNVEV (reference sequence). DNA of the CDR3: TGTGCCAGCAGTTTATTAGCCAACACTGAAGCTTTCTTT. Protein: CASSLLANTEAFF.

Here the CDR3 DNA reads TGTGCCAGCAGTCCCTTAGGGGTAGCGGGAGATCATGAGCAGTTCTTC. It codes for CASSPLGVAGDHEQFF. The chain is built from TRBV28 and TRBJ2-1; 9 bases map to TRBD2. Trimming at V came to 5 bases and at J to 8 bases, leaving 13 bases not matched to a gene. CDR1 is MDHEN and CDR2 is SYDVKM in the germline V gene. The CDR3 loop spans 16 amino acids.

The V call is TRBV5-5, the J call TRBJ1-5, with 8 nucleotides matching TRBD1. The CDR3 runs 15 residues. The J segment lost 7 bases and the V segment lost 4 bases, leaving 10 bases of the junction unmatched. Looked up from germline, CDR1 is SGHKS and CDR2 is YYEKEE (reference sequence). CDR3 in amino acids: CASSPWTGIEQPQHF. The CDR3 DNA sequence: TGTGCCAGCAGCCCCTGGACAGGGATTGAGCAGCCCCAGCATTTT.

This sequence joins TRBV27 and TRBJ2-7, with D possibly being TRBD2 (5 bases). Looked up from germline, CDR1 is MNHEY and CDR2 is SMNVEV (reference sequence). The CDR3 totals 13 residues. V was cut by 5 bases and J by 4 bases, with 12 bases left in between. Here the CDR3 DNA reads TGTGCCAGCAGTCCACGGGAACGGTACGAGCAGTACTTC. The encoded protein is CASSPRERYEQYF.

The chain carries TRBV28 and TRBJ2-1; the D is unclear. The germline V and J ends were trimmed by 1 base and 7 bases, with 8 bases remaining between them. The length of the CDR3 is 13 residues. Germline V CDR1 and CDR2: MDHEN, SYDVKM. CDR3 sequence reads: CASSLSRSNEQFF. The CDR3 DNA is TGTGCCAGCAGTTTATCCAGGTCAAATGAGCAGTTCTTC.

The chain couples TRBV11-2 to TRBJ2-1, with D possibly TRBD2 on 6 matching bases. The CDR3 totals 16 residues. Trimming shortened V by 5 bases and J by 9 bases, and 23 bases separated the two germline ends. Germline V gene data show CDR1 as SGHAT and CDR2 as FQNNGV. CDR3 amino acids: CASSPALGLVVGEQFF. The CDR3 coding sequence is TGTGCCAGCAGCCCAGCCCTGGGACTGGTGGTAGGTGAGCAGTTCTTC.

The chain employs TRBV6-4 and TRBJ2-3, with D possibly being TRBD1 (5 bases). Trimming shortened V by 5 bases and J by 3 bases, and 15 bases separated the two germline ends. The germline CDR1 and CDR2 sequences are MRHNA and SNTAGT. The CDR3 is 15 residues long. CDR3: CASSLFFRETDTQYF. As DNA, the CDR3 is TGTGCCAGCAGTTTGTTTTTCAGGGAAACAGATACGCAGTATTTT.

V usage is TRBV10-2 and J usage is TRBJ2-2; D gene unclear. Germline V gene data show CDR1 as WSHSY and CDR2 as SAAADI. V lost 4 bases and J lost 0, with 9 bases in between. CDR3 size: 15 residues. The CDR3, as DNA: TGCGCCAGCAGTGGTGTCCATTCGAACACCGGGGAGCTGTTTTTT. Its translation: CASSGVHSNTGELFF.

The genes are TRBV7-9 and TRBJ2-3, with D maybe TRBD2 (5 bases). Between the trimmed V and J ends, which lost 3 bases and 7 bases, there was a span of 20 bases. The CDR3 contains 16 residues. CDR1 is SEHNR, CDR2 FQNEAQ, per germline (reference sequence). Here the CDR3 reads CASSLEKAPGRYTQYF. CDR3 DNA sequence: TGTGCCAGCAGCTTGGAAAAGGCCCCGGGGAGATATACGCAGTATTTT.

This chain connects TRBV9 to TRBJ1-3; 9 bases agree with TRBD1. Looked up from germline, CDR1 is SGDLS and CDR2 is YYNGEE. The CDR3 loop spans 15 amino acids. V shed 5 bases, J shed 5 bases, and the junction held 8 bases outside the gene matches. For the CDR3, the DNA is TGTGCCAGCAGGAGCGAGACAGGGGGAAGAAACACCATATATTTT. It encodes CASRSETGGRNTIYF. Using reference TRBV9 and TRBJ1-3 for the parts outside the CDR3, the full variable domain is DSGVTQTPKHLITATGQRVTLRCSPRSGDLSVYWYQQSLDQGLQFLIQYYNGEERAKGNILERFSAQQFPDLHSELNLSSLELGDSALYFCASRSETGGRNTIYFGEGSWLTVV.

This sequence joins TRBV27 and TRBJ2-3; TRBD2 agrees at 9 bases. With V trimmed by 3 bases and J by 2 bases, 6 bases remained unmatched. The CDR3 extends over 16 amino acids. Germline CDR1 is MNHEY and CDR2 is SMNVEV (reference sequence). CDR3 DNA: TGTGCCAGCAGTTTCTCCGGGACTAGCATCACAGATACGCAGTATTTT. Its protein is CASSFSGTSITDTQYF.

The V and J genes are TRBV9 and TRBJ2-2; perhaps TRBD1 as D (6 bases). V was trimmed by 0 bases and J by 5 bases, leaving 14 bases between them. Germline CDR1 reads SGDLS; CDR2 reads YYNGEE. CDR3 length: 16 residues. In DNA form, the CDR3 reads TGTGCCAGCAGCGTAGCTAAATCAGGGGTAACCGGGGAGCTGTTTTTT. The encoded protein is CASSVAKSGVTGELFF.

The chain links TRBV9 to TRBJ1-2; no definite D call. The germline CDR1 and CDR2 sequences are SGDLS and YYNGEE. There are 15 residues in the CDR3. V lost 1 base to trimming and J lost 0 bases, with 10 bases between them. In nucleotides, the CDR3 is TGTGCCAGCAGCGTAATGGAGGGTACTAACTATGGCTACACCTTC. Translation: CASSVMEGTNYGYTF.

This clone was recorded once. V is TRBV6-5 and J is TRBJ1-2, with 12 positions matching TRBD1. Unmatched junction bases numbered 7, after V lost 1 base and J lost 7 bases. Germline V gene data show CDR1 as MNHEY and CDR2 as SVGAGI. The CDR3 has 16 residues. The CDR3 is CASSYLSGQGASGYTF. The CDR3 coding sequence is TGTGCCAGCAGTTACTTGTCGGGACAGGGGGCGAGTGGCTACACCTTC.

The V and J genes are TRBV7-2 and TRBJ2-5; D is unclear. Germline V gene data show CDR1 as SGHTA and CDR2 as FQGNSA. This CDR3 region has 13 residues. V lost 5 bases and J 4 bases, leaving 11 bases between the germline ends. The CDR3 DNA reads TGTGCCAGCAGCCGGGTTCTTGGAGAGACCCAGTACTTC. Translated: CASSRVLGETQYF. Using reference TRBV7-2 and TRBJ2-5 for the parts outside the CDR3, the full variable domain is GAGVSQSPSNKVTEKGKDVELRCDPISGHTALYWYRQSLGQGLEFLIYFQGNSAPDKSGLPSDRFSAERTGGSVSTLTIQRTQQEDSAVYLCASSRVLGETQYFGPGTRLLVL.

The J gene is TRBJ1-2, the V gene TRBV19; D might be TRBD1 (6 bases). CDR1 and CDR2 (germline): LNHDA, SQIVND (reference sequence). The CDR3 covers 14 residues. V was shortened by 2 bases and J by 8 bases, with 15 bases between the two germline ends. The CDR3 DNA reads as TGTGCCAGTAGTATACAGGGGATCTCGGGAGGCTACACCTTC. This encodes CASSIQGISGGYTF.

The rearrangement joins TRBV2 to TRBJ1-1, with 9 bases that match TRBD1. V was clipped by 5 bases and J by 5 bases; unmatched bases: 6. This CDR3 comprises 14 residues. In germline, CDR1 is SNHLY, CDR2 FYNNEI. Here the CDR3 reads CASSPPTGGTEAFF. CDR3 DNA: TGTGCCAGCAGTCCTCCGACAGGGGGAACTGAAGCTTTCTTT.

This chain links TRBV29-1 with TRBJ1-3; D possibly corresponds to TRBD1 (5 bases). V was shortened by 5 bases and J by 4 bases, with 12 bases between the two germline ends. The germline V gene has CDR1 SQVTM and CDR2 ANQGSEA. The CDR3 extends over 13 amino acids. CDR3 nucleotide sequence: TGCAGCGTTTCTCCGGACACCGGAAACACCATATATTTT. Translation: CSVSPDTGNTIYF.

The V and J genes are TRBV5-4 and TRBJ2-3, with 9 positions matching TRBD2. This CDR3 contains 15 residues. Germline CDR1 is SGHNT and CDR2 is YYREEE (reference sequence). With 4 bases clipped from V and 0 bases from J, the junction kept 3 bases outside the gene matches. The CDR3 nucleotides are TGTGCCAGCAGCCTAGCGGGGATTAGCACAGATACGCAGTATTTT. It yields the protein CASSLAGISTDTQYF.

The CDR3 spells CASSSGTGVYF. DNA for the CDR3: TGTGCCAGCAGCTCCGGGACAGGGGTATATTTT. The rearrangement links TRBV7-6 to TRBJ1-3; 10 positions match TRBD1. This CDR3 spans 11 amino acids. Looked up from germline, CDR1 is SGHVS and CDR2 is FNYEAQ. Trimming at V came to 4 bases and at J to 14 bases, leaving 2 bases not matched to a gene.

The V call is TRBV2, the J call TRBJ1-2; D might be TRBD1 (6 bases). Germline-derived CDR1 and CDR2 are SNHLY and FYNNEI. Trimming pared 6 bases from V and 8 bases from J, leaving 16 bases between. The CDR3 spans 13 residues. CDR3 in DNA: TGTGCCAGCAGCCTTCGGGCAGGGGAAGGCTACACCTTC. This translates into CASSLRAGEGYTF.

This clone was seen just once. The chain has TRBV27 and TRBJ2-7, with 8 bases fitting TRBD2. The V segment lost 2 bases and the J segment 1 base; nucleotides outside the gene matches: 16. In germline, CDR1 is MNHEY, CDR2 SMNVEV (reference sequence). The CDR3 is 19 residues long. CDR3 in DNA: TGTGCCAGCAGTTTAAAGAACTCGAGCCCTAGCGGGCCGTCCTACGAGCAGTACTTC. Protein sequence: CASSLKNSSPSGPSYEQYF.